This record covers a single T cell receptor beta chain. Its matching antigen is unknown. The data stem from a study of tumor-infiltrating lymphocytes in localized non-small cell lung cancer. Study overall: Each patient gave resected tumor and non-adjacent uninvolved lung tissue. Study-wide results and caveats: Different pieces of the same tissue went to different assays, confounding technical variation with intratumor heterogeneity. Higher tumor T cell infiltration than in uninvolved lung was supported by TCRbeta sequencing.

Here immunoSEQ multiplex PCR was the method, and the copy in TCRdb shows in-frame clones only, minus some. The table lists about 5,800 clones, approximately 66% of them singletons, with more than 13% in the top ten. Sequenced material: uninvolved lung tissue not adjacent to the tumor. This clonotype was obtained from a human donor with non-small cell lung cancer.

Here the CDR3 DNA reads TGTGCCAGCAGTTTATGGGGGGCGCGCGAAAAACTGTTTTTT. It specifies CASSLWGAREKLFF. The V call is TRBV28, the J call TRBJ1-4, with TRBD1 as a possible D gene (6 bases). Trimming pared 0 bases from V and 8 bases from J, leaving 10 bases between. This CDR3 comprises 14 residues. Germline CDR1 is MDHEN and CDR2 is SYDVKM.